This is a list of T cell receptor beta chains from one sample in a study of cytomegalovirus exposure and HLA in healthy donors. Profiling relied on immunoSEQ multiplex PCR, and the TCRdb table lists in-frame clones only, not all of them. The sample shows about 130,000 clones, roughly 95% of them seen only once. Sequencing used PBMCs. These TCRs come from a young man in good health and CMV-seronegative. Each CDR3 is given with its conserved first and last residue. A D gene is named only where the DNA matches it firmly. Rows give clone size only sometimes, using once, few, many, or a class for an expanded clone.

D gene	clone size	J gene	V gene	CDR3 length	CDR3 protein	CDR3 DNA
TRBD1	-	TRBJ1-4	TRBV9	15	CASSETDRVGEKLFF	TGTGCCAGCAGCGAGACAGACAGGGTCGGGGAAAAACTGTTTTTT
-	-	TRBJ2-1	TRBV5-1	13	CASLGVLPNEQFF	TGCGCCAGCCTAGGGGTCCTTCCCAATGAGCAGTTCTTC
TRBD1	-	TRBJ1-5	TRBV15	16	CATSPTGSGGNQPQHF	TGTGCCACCAGCCCGACAGGGTCGGGAGGCAATCAGCCCCAGCATTTT
TRBD1	-	TRBJ2-5	TRBV5-1	14	CASSFRQGLETQYF	TGCGCCAGCAGCTTCAGACAGGGGCTAGAGACCCAGTACTTC
-	-	TRBJ1-4	TRBV6-1	14	CASSDWGANEKLFF	TGTGCCAGCAGTGACTGGGGGGCTAATGAAAAACTGTTTTTT
-	-	TRBJ2-1	TRBV9	13	CASSVYGRHEQFF	TGTGCCAGCAGCGTATACGGTCGCCATGAGCAGTTCTTC
-	-	TRBJ2-2	TRBV2	13	CASSEAGGGELFF	TGTGCCAGCAGTGAAGCCGGGGGCGGGGAGCTGTTTTTT
-	once	TRBJ2-1	TRBV4-2	20	CASSQDIGTPLATVVNEQFF	TGTGCCAGCAGCCAGGATATCGGGACACCCCTAGCCACGGTCGTCAATGAGCAGTTCTTC
-	-	TRBJ1-4	TRBV2	13	CASRTGSNEKLFF	TGTGCCAGCAGGACGGGGTCTAATGAAAAACTGTTTTTT
-	-	TRBJ1-1	TRBV9	14	CASSVQGTGTEAFF	TGTGCCAGCAGCGTGCAGGGCACGGGTACTGAAGCTTTCTTT
-	-	TRBJ1-1	TRBV5-1	12	CASRGAQTEAFF	TGCGCCAGCAGGGGGGCTCAGACTGAAGCTTTCTTT
-	-	TRBJ2-3	TRBV2	16	CASSVGNSENTDTQYF	TGTGCCAGCAGTGTAGGGAATAGCGAGAATACAGATACGCAGTATTTT
TRBD2	-	TRBJ2-7	TRBV5-1	15	CASSPGLAATYEQYF	TGCGCCAGCAGCCCCGGACTAGCGGCTACCTACGAGCAGTACTTC
-	-	TRBJ2-2	TRBV10-3	15	CAISDGTLNTGELFF	TGTGCCATCAGTGACGGGACATTGAACACCGGGGAGCTGTTTTTT
TRBD2	-	TRBJ2-3	TRBV10-3	17	CAISELAAGDSADTQYF	TGTGCCATCAGTGAACTCGCCGCGGGAGATTCTGCAGATACGCAGTATTTT
-	-	TRBJ2-3	TRBV18	16	CASSPFTGPPTDTQYF	TGTGCCAGCTCACCATTTACAGGGCCGCCCACAGATACGCAGTATTTT
TRBD1	-	TRBJ2-6	TRBV2	16	CASRLLGGVGANVLTF	TGTGCCAGCAGGCTCCTAGGGGGCGTTGGGGCCAACGTCCTGACTTTC